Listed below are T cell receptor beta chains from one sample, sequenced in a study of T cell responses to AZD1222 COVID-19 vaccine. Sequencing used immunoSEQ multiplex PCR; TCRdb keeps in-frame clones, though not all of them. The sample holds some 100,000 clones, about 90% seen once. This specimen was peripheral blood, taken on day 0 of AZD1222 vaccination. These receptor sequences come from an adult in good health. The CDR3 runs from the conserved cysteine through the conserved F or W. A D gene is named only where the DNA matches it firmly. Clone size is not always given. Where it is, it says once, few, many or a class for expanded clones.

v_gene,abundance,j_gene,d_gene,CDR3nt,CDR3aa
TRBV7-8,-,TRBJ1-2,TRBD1,TGTGCCAGCAGCTTTGGGTCGACAGGGACTGGCTACACCTTC,CASSFGSTGTGYTF
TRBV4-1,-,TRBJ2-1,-,TGCGCCAGCAGCCATTCCCGGTCCTCCTACAATGAGCAGTTCTTC,CASSHSRSSYNEQFF
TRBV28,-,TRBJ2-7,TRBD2,TGTGCCAGCAGAGCGGGAGGGACCACCGAGCAGTACTTC,CASRAGGTTEQYF
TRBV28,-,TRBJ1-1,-,TGTGCCAGCAGGCGAAGTTGGGGCTCGATAAGGACTGAAGCTTTCTTT,CASRRSWGSIRTEAFF
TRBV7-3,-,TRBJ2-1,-,TGTGCCAGCAGTCCCATTGGCGGGCGGTACAATGAGCAGTTCTTC,CASSPIGGRYNEQFF
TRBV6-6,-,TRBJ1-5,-,TGTGCCAGCAGTCCAACCCCCAATAGCAATCAGCCCCAGCATTTT,CASSPTPNSNQPQHF
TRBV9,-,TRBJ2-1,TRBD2,TGTGCCAGCAGCATGTACCTAGCGGGAGTGGTCAATGAGCAGTTCTTC,CASSMYLAGVVNEQFF
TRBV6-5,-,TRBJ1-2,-,TGTGCCAGCAGTTACTACGGCTATGGCTACACCTTC,CASSYYGYGYTF
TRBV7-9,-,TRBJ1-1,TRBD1,TGTGCCAGCAGCTTAAGACAGGGATTTGAAGCTTTCTTT,CASSLRQGFEAFF
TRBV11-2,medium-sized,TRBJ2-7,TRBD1,TGTGCCAGCAGTCTTTCTGGGACAGAAACCTACGAGCAGTACTTC,CASSLSGTETYEQYF
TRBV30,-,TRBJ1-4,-,TGTGCCTGGAGTGTCGGGCGGGGGGCTAGTGAAAAACTGTTTTTT,CAWSVGRGASEKLFF
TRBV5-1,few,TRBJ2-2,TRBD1,TGCGCCAGCGGCTTCACAGGGGACACCGGGGAGCTGTTTTTT,CASGFTGDTGELFF